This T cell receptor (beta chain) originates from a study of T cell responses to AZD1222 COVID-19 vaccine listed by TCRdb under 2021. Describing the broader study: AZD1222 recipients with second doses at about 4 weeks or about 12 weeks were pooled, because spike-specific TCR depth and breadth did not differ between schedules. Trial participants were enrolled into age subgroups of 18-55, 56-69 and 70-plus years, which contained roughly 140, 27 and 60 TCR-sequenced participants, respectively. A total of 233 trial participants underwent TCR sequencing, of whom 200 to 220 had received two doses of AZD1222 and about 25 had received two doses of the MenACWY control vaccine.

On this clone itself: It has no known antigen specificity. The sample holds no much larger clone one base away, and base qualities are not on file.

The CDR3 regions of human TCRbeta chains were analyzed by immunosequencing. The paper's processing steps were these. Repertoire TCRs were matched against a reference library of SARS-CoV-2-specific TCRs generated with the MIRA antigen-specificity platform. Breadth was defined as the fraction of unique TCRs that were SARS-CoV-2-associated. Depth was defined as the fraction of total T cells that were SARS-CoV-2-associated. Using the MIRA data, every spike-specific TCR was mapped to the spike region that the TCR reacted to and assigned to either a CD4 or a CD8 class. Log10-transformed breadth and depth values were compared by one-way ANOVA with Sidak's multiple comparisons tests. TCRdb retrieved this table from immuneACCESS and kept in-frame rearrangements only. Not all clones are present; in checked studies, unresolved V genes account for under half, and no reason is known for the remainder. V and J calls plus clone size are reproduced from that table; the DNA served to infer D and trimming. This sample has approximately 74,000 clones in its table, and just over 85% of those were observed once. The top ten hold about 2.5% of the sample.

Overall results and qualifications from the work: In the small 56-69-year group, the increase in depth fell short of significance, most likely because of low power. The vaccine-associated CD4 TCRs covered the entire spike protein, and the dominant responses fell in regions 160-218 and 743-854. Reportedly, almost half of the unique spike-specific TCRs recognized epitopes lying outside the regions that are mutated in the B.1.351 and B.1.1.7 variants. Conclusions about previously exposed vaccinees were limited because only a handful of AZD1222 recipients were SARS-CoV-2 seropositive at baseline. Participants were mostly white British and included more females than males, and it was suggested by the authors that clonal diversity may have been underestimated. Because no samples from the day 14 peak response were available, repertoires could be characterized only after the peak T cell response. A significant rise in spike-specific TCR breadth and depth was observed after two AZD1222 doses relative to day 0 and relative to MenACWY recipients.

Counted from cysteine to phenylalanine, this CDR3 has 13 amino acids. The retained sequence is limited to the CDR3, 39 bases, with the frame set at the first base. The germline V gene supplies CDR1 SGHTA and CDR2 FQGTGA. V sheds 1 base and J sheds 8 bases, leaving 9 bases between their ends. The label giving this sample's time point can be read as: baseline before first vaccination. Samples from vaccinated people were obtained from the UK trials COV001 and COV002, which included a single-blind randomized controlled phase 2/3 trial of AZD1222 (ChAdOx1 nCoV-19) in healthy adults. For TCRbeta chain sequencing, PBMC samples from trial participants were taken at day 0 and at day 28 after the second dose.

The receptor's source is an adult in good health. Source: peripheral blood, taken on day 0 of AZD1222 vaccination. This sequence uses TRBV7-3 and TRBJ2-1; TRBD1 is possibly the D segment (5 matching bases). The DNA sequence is TGTGCCAGCAGCTTAAACTTAGGGGATGAGCAGTTCTTC. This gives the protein CASSLNLGDEQFF.